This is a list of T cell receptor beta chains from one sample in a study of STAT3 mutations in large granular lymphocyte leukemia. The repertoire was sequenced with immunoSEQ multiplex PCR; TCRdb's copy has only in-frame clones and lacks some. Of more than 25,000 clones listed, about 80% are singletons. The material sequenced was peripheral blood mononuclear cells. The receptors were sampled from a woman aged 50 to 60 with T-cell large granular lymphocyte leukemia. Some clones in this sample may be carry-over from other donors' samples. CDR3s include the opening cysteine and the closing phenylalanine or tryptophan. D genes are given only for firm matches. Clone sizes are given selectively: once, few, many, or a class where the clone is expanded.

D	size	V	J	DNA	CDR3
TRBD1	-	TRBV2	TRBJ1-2	TGTGCCAGCAGATATCCGGGACAGGGTCTAGCCGACACCTTC	CASRYPGQGLADTF
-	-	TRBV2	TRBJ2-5	TGTGCCAGCAGTGGTATAGCCCGGGGTGCTGAGACCCAGTACTTC	CASSGIARGAETQYF
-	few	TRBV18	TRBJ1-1	TGTGCCAGCTCACCACTGAACGGGTGGGGTGAAGCTTTCTTT	CASSPLNGWGEAFF
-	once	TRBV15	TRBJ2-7	TGTGCCACCAGCAGGGACTCCAGGACCCACGAGCAGTACTTC	CATSRDSRTHEQYF
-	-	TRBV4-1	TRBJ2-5	TGCGCCAGCAGCCGAGGGCCAAGGGAGACCCAGTACTTC	CASSRGPRETQYF
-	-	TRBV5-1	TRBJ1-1	TGCGCCAGCAGCTTGGTCTGGGCGGCAGCCTCGAACACTGAAGCTTTCTTT	CASSLVWAAASNTEAFF
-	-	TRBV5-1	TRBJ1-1	TGCGCCAGCAGCTCCGGACAGCCCATGAACACTGAAGCTTTCTTT	CASSSGQPMNTEAFF
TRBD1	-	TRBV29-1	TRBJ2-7	TGCAGCGTTGGCCAGGGGGCCCGTTACGAGCAGTACTTC	CSVGQGARYEQYF
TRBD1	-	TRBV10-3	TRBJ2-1	TGTGCCGCCTCGGGACAGGGTTCGGATGAGCAGTTCTTC	CAASGQGSDEQFF
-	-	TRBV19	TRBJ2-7	TGTGCCAGTAGTATAGGGTCGACAGGATCCTACGAGCAGTACTTC	CASSIGSTGSYEQYF
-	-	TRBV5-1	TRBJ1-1	TGCGCCAGCAGCTTGGCCCGGACATCGGGACGAACTGAAGCTTTCTTT	CASSLARTSGRTEAFF
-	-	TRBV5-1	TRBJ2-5	TGCGCCAGCAGAGGAGGGGGGGAAGAGACCCAGTACTTC	CASRGGGEETQYF
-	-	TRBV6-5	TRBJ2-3	TGTGCCAGCAGAGTACAGGCCACAGATACGCAGTATTTT	CASRVQATDTQYF
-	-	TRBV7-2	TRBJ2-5	TGTGCCAGCAGCTTAGCTCTCACGGTGGAAGAGACCCAGTACTTC	CASSLALTVEETQYF
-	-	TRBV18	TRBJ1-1	TGTGCCAGCTCACTTATTCCTAGAAACACTGAAGCTTTCTTT	CASSLIPRNTEAFF
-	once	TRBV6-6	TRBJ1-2	TGTGCCAGCAGTTACTCGGACACCACACTCAACTATGGCTACACCTTC	CASSYSDTTLNYGYTF
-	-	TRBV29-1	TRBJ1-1	TGCAGCGTTGAAGATACAGGTTTGGGGAACACTGAAGCTTTCTTT	CSVEDTGLGNTEAFF
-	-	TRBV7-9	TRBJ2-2	TGTGCCAGCAGCTGGTTACAGGGAAACACCGGGGAGCTGTTTTTT	CASSWLQGNTGELFF
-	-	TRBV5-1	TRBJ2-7	TGCGCCAGCAGCTTGGGGCCGGGGCTTACCTACGAGCAGTACTTC	CASSLGPGLTYEQYF
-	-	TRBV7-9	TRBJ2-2	TGTGCCAGCAGCTCAGTACTCGGCGTGGGGCGGATAAACACCGGGGAGCTGTTTTTT	CASSSVLGVGRINTGELFF
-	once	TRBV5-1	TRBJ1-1	TGCGCCAGCAGCTTGTCTGGGATGAACACTGAAGCTTTCTTT	CASSLSGMNTEAFF
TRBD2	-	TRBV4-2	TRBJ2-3	TGTGCCAGCAGCCAAGATCTAGCGGGAGGTTTCACAGATACGCAGTATTTT	CASSQDLAGGFTDTQYF
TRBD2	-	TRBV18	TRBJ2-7	TGTGCCAGCTCACCAGAGACTAGCGGGAGAAGCGAGCAGTACTTC	CASSPETSGRSEQYF
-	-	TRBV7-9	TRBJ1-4	TGTGCCAGCAGCTTAGACGGCAGGAGCAATGAAAAACTGTTTTTT	CASSLDGRSNEKLFF
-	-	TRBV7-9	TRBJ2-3	TGTGCCAGCAGCCTCGGGGACGGACGCACAGATACGCAGTATTTT	CASSLGDGRTDTQYF
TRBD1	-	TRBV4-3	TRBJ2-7	TGCGCCAGCAGCCAAGAAGGGACAGGGGTTGGCGAGCAGTACTTC	CASSQEGTGVGEQYF
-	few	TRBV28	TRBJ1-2	TGTGCCAGCCTCGACCTCTATGGCTACACCTTC	CASLDLYGYTF
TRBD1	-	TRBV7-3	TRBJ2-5	TGTGCCAGCAGCTTGGGACAGCAAGAGACCCAGTACTTC	CASSLGQQETQYF
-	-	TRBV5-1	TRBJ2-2	TGCGCCAGCAGCTTGGTTGGGGCAGCCGGGGAGCTGTTTTTT	CASSLVGAAGELFF
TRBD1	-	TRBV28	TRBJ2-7	TGTGCCAGCAGGGAACAGGGGGCGCCCGACGAGCAGTACTTC	CASREQGAPDEQYF
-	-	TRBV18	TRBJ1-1	TGTGCCAGCTCAAAAGACAGAGTGAACACTGAAGCTTTCTTT	CASSKDRVNTEAFF
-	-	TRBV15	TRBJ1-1	TGTGCCACCAGTAGTCAAGGTACTCGGGCTTTCTTT	CATSSQGTRAFF
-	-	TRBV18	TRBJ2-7	TGTGCCAGCTCGCCGACAGCCTACTACGAGCAGTACTTC	CASSPTAYYEQYF
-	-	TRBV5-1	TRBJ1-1	TGCGCCAGCAGCTTGGAAGGCAGGGAGGGAGTAGCTTTCTTT	CASSLEGREGVAFF
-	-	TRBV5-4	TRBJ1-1	TGTGCCAGCAGCTTGACAGCGAACACTGAAGCTTTCTTT	CASSLTANTEAFF
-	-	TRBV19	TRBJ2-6	TGTGCCAGTAGATTCTTATCTGGGGCCAACGTCCTGACTTTC	CASRFLSGANVLTF
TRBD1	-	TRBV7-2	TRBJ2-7	TGTGCCAGCAGCAAAGGACAGGGAGGCTTCGAGCAGTACTTC	CASSKGQGGFEQYF
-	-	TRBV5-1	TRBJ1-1	TGCGCCAGCAGCTCTAACGGCGGAAACATGAACACTGAAGCTTTCTTT	CASSSNGGNMNTEAFF
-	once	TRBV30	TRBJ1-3	TGTGCCTGGAGGGCGGGGCGTGCCCTTGGAAACACCATATATTTT	CAWRAGRALGNTIYF
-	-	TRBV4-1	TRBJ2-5	TGCGCCAGCAGCCAAGTTAGGTTTGAGACCCAGTACTTC	CASSQVRFETQYF
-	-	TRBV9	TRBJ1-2	TGTGCCAGCAGCGACCACAGGGCTTATGGCTACACCTTC	CASSDHRAYGYTF
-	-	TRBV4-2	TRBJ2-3	TGTGCCAGCAGCCAAAGCGGTCGCACAGATACGCAGTATTTT	CASSQSGRTDTQYF
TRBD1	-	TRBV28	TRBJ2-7	TGTGCCAGCAGGGATGGGACAGGGAGCGAGCAGTACTTC	CASRDGTGSEQYF
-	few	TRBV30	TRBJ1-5	TGTGCCTGGAGCGTGTATAGTAGCAATCAGCCCCAGCATTTT	CAWSVYSSNQPQHF
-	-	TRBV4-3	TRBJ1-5	TGCGCCAGCAGCCAAGTACAGGGAGGTCAGCCCCAGCATTTT	CASSQVQGGQPQHF
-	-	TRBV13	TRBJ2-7	TGTGCCAGCAGCTCCCGGGTGGCGGGCAACTACGAGCAGTACTTC	CASSSRVAGNYEQYF
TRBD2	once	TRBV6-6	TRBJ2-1	TGTGCCAGCAGTTACTACCTAGCGGGAAGCAATGAGCAGTTCTTC	CASSYYLAGSNEQFF
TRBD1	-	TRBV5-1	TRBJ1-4	TGCGCCAGCAGCTCCTCAGGGGGCAACGATGAAAAACTGTTTTTT	CASSSSGGNDEKLFF
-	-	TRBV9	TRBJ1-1	TGTGCCAGCGAGTCCGATTCCTTGGGGGGAACTGAAGCTTTCTTT	CASESDSLGGTEAFF
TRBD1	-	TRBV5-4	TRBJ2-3	TGTGCCAGCAGCTTCAAAGGGACAGGGAGCACAGATACGCAGTATTTT	CASSFKGTGSTDTQYF
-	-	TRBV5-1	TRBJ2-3	TGCGCCAGCAGCTTGGCCCGGGACCCGGATGCAGATACGCAGTATTTT	CASSLARDPDADTQYF
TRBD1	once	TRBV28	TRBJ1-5	TGTGCCAGCAGAACACAGGGGGGGGGCAATCAGCCCCAGCATTTT	CASRTQGGGNQPQHF
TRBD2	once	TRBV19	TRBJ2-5	TGTGCCAGTAGCGTACTAGCGGGAGAGTTGGAGACCCAGTACTTC	CASSVLAGELETQYF
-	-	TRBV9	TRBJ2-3	TGTGCCAGCAGCGTAGACGCAGTCCCGCCCTCCACAGATACGCAGTATTTT	CASSVDAVPPSTDTQYF
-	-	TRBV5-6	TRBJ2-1	TGTGCCAGCAGCTTGGTTCGGGGGTTCGGGAATGAGCAGTTCTTC	CASSLVRGFGNEQFF
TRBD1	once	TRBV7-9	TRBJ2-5	TGTGCCAGCAGCCTTATCGGACAGGGACCAACTCAAGAGACCCAGTACTTC	CASSLIGQGPTQETQYF